These 4 T cell receptor beta chains came from one sample sequenced in a study of post-analysis software for immune sequencing data. Every TCR beta cDNA library bore unique molecular identifiers. TCRdb itself ran the PCR reads through MiXCR, one entry per CDR3 protein. The sample lists some 800,000 distinct CDR3 sequences, 35% to 55% seen once, with roughly 5% in the top ten. Study conclusions and caveats: Elevated frequency relative to controls characterized four or five TRBV segments in patients, TRBV5-6, TRBV5-1 and TRBV20-1 among them.

No antigen has been assigned to these receptors. Sequencing was carried out using blood. The receptors here all came from a girl aged 5 to 17 with multiple sclerosis.

This rearrangement joins TRBV29-1 to TRBJ1-2; 8 positions agree with TRBD1. V shed 4 bases and J 4 bases; nucleotides not matched to a gene: 5. Germline-derived CDR1 and CDR2 are SQVTM and ANQGSEA. The CDR3 is made up of 13 amino acids. The CDR3 reads CSVGTTGAYGYTF. CDR3 DNA sequence: TGCAGCGTTGGGACGACAGGGGCCTATGGCTACACCTTC.

The genes are TRBV6-5 and TRBJ1-2, with D hard to call. The germline gives CDR1 MNHEY, CDR2 SVGAGI. The CDR3 totals 16 residues. V dropped 0 bases and J dropped 7 bases, with 18 bases sitting between them. The CDR3 DNA follows: TGTGCCAGCAGTTACTCGATGGCCGGATCTCCTTCTGGCTACACCTTC. Protein sequence: CASSYSMAGSPSGYTF.

This rearrangement joins TRBV20-1 to TRBJ2-1; the match to TRBD1 covers 7 bases. The CDR3 runs 14 residues. Germline CDR1 and CDR2: DFQATT and SNEGSKA (reference sequence). V gave up 2 bases and J gave up 4 bases; unmatched junction bases: 5. The CDR3 is CSARRQGGYNEQFF. CDR3 sequence (DNA): TGCAGTGCTAGACGACAGGGTGGGTACAATGAGCAGTTCTTC.

This chain joins TRBV29-1 and TRBJ2-7, with 12 bases lining up with TRBD1. Germline V gives CDR1 SQVTM, CDR2 ANQGSEA. This CDR3 has 12 amino acids. The V gene end was trimmed by 8 bases and the J gene end by 9 bases; junction bases not matched to a gene: 8. The CDR3 is CSTPGQGATQYF. CDR3 DNA sequence: TGCAGCACGCCGGGACAGGGGGCAACGCAGTACTTC.